This T cell receptor beta chain originates from a study of STAT3 mutations in large granular lymphocyte leukemia (dated by TCRdb to between 2018 and 2021). Looking at the study overall: Canonical activating STAT3 mutations were detected in roughly half of the longitudinally sequenced T-LGLL patients. Serial deep sequencing of TCRbeta CDR3 and STAT3 was performed in patients with T-cell large granular lymphocyte leukemia to reconstruct clonal hierarchy and dynamics. Patients were sequenced at approximately 4.4 time points on average, with the number of samplings per patient ranging from 2 to 8. Over half of the T-LGLL patients were given one or more immunosuppressive therapy regimens, and around 40% of the treated patients had a hematologic response. From an initial cohort of 200 to 250 LGL patients, more than 15 representative T-LGLL cases were picked for longitudinal TCRbeta and STAT3 sequencing. As controls, the study also included longitudinal sequencing of a couple of patients with natural killer LGL leukemia.

There are 16 amino acids in the CDR3, from cysteine to phenylalanine inclusive. Only CDR3 DNA is held: 48 bases, read in frame from base 1. The germline V gene (reference sequence) sets CDR1 to SEHNR and CDR2 to FQNEAQ. The junction shows trimming of 5 bases on V and 3 bases on J, plus 20 bases between the germline ends. The same DNA, extracted from blood mononuclear cells, served for both TCR sequencing and STAT3 sequencing. TCRbeta libraries were sequenced on an Illumina MiSeq, averaging roughly 40,000 productive templates per sample. The immunoSEQ assay, which uses multiplex PCR amplification, was used to generate TCRbeta CDR3 libraries. On the study's bioinformatics: Repertoire diversity was computed as previously defined, with values near 0 indicating extremely monoclonal samples. TCRdb mirrors the immuneACCESS table, restricted to in-frame sequences. Some clones are absent from its copies; in checked studies, under half trace to an unresolved V gene, and the reason for the others is unknown. V and J calls and clone size follow that table, whereas D and trimming were derived from the DNA. Here the sample has some 10,000 clones; about 52% occur a single time. The top ten constitute roughly 10% of the sample.

As for this clone: Its antigen has not been determined. Nothing much larger sits one base from this clone, and base qualities are not available.

Broader findings and caveats from the paper: All T-LGLL patients had at least one immunodominant TCRbeta clonotype, and roughly half had multiple immunodominant subclonotypes. Linking therapy response to changes in TCR clonal burden was complicated by variable intervals between samplings and by differing treatment regimens. Because no samples were available when a clone first appeared, clonal expansion had to be inferred from samplings taken at other points. Persisting codominant clonotypes in some patients meant a small but highly pathogenic clone may have been missed. TCR clonotype switching after therapy was seen in about 35% of the 18 patients, with all newly emerging clones being STAT3 wild type. In several patients, dominant TCR clone burden exceeded STAT3 mutant burden, suggesting STAT3 mutation arose secondarily within a pre-expanded clone.

This receptor was identified in a boy younger than 18 with T-cell large granular lymphocyte leukemia. Some clones in this sample may be carry-over from other donors' samples. The age is the age at diagnosis. The sample was peripheral blood mononuclear cells. This sequence uses TRBV7-9 and TRBJ2-7, and the D gene may be TRBD1, 5 bases matching. The nucleotide sequence reads TGTGCCAGCAGCAACGACAGTCTCCTGTACCGCTACGAGCAGTACTTC. The resulting protein is CASSNDSLLYRYEQYF.